This T cell receptor beta chain was profiled in a study of cytomegalovirus exposure and HLA in healthy donors. Study-level information: The 110 or so validation repertoires were produced on the same platform as the 650 or so repertoires of the first cohort. This was reported in a later analysis.

V was pared by 1 base and J by 6 bases, with 16 bases between. CDR3 size: 17 residues. Germline lookup yields CDR1 MNHNS and CDR2 SASEGT. TCRdb's copy holds only in-frame clones and misses some; the assay was immunoSEQ multiplex PCR. This table has 140,000 to 150,000 clones, around 90% appearing once. This clone was recorded a few times. Sequences were obtained from PBMCs. V gene TRBV6-1 combines with J gene TRBJ1-6; D is uncertain. The receptor was derived from a man between 18 and 29 years old in good health and CMV-seropositive. The CDR3 spells CASSEVPNGLGNSPLHF. In DNA form, the CDR3 reads TGTGCCAGCAGTGAAGTTCCCAACGGGTTAGGTAATTCACCCCTCCACTTT.